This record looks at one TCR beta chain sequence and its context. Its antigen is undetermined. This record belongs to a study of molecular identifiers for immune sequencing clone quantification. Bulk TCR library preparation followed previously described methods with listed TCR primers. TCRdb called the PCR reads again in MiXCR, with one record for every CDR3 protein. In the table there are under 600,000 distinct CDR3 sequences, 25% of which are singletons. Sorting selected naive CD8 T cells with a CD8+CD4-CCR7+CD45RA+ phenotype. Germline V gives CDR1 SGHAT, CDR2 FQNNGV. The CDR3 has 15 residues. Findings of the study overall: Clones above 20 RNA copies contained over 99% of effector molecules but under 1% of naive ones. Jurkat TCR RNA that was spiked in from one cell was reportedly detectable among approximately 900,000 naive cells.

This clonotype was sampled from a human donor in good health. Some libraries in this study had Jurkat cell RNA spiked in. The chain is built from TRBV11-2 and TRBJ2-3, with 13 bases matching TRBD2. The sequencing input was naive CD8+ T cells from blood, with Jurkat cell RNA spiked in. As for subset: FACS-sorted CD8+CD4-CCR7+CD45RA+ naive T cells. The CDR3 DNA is TGTGTCCGCAGGGACGAGGGACTAGCGGGGGATACGCAGTATTTT. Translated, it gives CVRRDEGLAGDTQYF. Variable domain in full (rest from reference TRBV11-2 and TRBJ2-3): EAGVAQSPRYKIIEKRQSVAFWCNPISGHATLYWYQQILGQGPKLLIQFQNNGVVDDSQLPKDRFSAERLKGVDSTLKIQPAKLEDSAVYLCVRRDEGLAGDTQYFGPGTRLTVL.